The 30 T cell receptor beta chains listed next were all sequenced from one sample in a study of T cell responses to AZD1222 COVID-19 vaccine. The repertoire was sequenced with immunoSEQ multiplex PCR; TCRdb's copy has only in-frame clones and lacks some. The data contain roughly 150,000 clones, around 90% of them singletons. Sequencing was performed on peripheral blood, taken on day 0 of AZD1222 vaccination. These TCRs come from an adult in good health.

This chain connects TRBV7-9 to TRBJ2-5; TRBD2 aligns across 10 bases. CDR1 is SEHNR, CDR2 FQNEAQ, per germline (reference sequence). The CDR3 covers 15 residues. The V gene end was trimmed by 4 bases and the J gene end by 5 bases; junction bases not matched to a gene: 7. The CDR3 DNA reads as TGTGCCAGCAGCTCCGGACTAGCGGTTGGGGAGACCCAGTACTTC. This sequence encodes CASSSGLAVGETQYF.

The DNA of the CDR3 is TGTGCCAGCAGTGAACCAAGGCGCTATGGCTACACCTTC. It yields the protein CASSEPRRYGYTF. The chain has TRBV21-1 and TRBJ1-2. TRBV21-1 is described as a pseudogene. This CDR3 has 13 amino acids.

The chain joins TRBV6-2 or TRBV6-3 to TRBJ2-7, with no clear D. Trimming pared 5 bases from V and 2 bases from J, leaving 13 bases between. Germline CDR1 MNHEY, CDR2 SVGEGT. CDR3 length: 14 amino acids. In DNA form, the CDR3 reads TGTGCCAGCAGTAGGAGAGTGGTAGCCTACGAGCAGTACTTC. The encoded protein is CASSRRVVAYEQYF.

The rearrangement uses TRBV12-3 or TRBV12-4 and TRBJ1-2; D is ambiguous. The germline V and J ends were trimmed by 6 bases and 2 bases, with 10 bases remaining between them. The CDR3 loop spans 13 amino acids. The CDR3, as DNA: TGTGCCAGCAGCCGTACAGAGAACTATGGCTACACCTTC. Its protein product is CASSRTENYGYTF.

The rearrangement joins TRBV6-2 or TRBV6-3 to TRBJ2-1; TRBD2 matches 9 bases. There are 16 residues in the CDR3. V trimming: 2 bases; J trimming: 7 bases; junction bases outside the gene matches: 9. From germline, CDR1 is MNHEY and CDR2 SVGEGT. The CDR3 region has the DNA TGTGCCAGCAGTTACGGGGCTAGCGGGGTCGGGAATGAGCAGTTCTTC. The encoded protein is CASSYGASGVGNEQFF.

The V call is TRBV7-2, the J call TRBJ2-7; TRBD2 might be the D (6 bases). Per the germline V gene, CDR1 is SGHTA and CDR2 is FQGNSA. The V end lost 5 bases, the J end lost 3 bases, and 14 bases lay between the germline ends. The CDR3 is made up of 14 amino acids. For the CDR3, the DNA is TGTGCCAGCAGCCCCCGGGACTTAAACTACGAGCAGTACTTC. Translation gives CASSPRDLNYEQYF. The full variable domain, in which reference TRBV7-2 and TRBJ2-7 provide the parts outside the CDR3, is GAGVSQSPSNKVTEKGKDVELRCDPISGHTALYWYRQSLGQGLEFLIYFQGNSAPDKSGLPSDRFSAERTGGSVSTLTIQRTQQEDSAVYLCASSPRDLNYEQYFGPGTRLTVT.

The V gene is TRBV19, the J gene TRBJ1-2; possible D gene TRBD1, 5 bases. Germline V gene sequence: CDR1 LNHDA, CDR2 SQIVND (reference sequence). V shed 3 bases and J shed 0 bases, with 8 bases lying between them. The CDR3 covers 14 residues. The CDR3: CASSISTANYGYTF. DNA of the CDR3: TGTGCCAGTAGTATTTCGACAGCTAACTATGGCTACACCTTC. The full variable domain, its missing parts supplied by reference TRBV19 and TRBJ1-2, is DGGITQSPKYLFRKEGQNVTLSCEQNLNHDAMYWYRQDPGQGLRLIYYSQIVNDFQKGDIAEGYSVSREKKESFPLTVTSAQKNPTAFYLCASSISTANYGYTFGSGTRLTVV.

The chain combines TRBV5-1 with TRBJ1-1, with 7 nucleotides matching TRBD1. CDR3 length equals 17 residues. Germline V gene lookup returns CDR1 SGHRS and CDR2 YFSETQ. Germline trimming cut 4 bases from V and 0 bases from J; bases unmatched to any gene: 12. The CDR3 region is CASSQRETGRVNTEAFF. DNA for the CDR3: TGCGCCAGCAGCCAACGTGAGACAGGGCGGGTGAACACTGAAGCTTTCTTT.

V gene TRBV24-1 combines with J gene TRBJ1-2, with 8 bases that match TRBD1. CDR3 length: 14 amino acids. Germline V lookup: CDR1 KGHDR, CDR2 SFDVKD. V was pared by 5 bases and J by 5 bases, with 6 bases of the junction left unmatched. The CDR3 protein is CATSASGTGYGYTF. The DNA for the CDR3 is TGTGCCACCAGTGCGTCCGGGACAGGATATGGCTACACCTTC.

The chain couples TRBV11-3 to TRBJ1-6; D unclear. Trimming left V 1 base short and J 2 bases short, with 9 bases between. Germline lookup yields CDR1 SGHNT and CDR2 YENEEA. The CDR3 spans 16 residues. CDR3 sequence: CASSLGSGTYNSPLHF. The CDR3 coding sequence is TGTGCCAGCAGCTTAGGATCAGGCACCTATAATTCACCCCTCCACTTT.

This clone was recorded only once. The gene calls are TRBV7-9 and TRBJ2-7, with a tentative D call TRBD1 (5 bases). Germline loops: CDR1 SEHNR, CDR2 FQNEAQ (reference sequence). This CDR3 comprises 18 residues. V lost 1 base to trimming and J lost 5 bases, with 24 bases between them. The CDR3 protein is CASSLVGVRDLATHEQYF. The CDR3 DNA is TGTGCCAGCAGCTTAGTAGGGGTGAGAGACCTTGCGACGCACGAGCAGTACTTC.

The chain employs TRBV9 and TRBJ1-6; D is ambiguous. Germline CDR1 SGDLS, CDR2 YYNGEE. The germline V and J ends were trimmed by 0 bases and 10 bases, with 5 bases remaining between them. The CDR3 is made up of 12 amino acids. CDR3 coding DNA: TGTGCCAGCAGCGTAGCGCACTCACCCCTCCACTTT. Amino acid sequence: CASSVAHSPLHF.

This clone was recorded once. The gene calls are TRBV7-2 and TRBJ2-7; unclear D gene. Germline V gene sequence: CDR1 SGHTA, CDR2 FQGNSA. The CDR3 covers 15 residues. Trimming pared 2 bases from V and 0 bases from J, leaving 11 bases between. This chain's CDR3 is CASSLYPVPSYEQYF. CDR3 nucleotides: TGTGCCAGCAGCTTATATCCGGTCCCCTCCTACGAGCAGTACTTC.

This chain's CDR3 is CATSSTTGGILKNTEAFF. Here the CDR3 DNA reads TGTGCCACCAGCAGTACGACAGGGGGCATTTTGAAGAACACTGAAGCTTTCTTT. This chain connects TRBV15 to TRBJ1-1, with 10 bases matching TRBD1. In germline, CDR1 is LNHNV, CDR2 YYDKDF (reference sequence). This CDR3 is 18 amino acids long. V lost 3 bases and J lost 1; bases outside the gene matches: 11.

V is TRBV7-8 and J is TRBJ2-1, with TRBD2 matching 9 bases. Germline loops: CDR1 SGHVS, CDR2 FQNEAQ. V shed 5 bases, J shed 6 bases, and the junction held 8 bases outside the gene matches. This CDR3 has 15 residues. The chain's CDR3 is CASSPSGKRTNEQFF. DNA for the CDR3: TGTGCCAGCAGCCCTAGCGGGAAAAGAACCAATGAGCAGTTCTTC.

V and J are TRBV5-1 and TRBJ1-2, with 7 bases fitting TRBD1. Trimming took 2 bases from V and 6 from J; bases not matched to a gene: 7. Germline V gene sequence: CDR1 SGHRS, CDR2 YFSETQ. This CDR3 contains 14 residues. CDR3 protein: CASSFGEGAHGYTF. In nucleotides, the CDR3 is TGCGCCAGCAGCTTTGGTGAGGGGGCGCATGGCTACACCTTC.

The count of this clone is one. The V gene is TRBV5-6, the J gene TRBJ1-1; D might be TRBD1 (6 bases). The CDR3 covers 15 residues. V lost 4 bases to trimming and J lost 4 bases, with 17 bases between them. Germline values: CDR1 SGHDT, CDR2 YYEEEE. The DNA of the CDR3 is TGTGCCAGCAGCCCCAGTCCCGGGACATTCACTGAAGCTTTCTTT. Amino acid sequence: CASSPSPGTFTEAFF.

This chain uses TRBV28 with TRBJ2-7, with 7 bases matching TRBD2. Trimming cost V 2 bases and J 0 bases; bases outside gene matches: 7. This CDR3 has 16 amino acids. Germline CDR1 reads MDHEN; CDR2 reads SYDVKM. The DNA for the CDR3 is TGTGCCAGCAGTTTAGGCGGGGGAGGCCTCTCCTACGAGCAGTACTTC. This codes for CASSLGGGGLSYEQYF.

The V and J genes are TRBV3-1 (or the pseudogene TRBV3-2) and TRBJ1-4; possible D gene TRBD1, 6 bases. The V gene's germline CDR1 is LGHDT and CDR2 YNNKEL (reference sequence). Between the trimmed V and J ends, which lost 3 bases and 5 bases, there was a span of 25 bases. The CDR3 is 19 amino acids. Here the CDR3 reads CASSQYEPGHWASNEKLFF. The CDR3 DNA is TGTGCCAGCAGCCAGTATGAGCCGGGACACTGGGCCTCAAATGAAAAACTGTTTTTT.

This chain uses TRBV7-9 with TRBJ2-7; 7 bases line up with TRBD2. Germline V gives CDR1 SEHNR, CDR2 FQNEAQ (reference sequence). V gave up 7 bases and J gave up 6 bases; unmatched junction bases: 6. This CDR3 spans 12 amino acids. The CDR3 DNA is TGTGCCAGCACCATGGGGGGGAGCGAGCAGTACTTC. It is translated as CASTMGGSEQYF.

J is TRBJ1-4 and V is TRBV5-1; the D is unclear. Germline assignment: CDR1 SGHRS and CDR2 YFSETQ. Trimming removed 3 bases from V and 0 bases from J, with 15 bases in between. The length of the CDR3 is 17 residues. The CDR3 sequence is CASSWAPGLATNEKLFF. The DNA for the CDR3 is TGCGCCAGCAGCTGGGCGCCAGGTCTAGCAACTAATGAAAAACTGTTTTTT.

The CDR3 DNA sequence: TGTGCCAGCAGCCCATACGCGGGGGGGCGGGAGTTCTTC. It codes for CASSPYAGGREFF. The rearrangement links TRBV7-2 to TRBJ2-1, with TRBD2 matching over 9 bases. CDR1 and CDR2 from the germline V gene are SGHTA and FQGNSA. V shed 5 bases, J shed 14 bases, and the junction held 10 bases outside the gene matches. CDR3 length: 13 residues.

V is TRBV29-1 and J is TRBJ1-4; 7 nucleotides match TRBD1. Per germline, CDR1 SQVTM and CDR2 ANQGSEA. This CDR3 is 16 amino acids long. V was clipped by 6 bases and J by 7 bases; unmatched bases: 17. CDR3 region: CSVGSHRGRSGEKLFF. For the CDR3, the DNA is TGCAGCGTGGGCTCACATAGGGGGCGGTCTGGTGAAAAACTGTTTTTT.

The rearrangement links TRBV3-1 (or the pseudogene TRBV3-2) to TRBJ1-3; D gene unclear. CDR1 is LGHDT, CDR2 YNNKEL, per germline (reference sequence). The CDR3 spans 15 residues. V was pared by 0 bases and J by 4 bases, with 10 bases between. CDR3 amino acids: CASSQDSSPGNTIYF. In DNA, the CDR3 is TGTGCCAGCAGCCAAGATTCGTCTCCCGGAAACACCATATATTTT.

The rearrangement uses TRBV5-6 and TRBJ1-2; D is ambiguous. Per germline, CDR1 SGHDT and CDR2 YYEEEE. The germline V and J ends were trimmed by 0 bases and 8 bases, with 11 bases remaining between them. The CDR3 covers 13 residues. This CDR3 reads CASSLGRARGYTF. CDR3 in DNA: TGTGCCAGCAGCTTGGGGCGAGCGCGCGGCTACACCTTC.

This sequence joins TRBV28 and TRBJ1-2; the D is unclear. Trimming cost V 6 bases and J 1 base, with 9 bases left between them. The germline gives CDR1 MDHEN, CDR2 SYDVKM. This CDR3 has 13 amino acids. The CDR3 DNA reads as TGTGCCAGCAGGGCAGGCCATAACTATGGCTACACCTTC. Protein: CASRAGHNYGYTF.

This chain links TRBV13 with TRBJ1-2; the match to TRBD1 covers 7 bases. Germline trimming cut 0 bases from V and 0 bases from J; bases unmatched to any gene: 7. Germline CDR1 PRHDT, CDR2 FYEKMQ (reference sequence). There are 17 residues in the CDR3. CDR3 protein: CASSLGGGGAPNYGYTF. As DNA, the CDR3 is TGTGCCAGCAGCTTAGGTGGAGGGGGCGCCCCTAACTATGGCTACACCTTC. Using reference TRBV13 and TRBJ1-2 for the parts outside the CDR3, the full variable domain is AAGVIQSPRHLIKEKRETATLKCYPIPRHDTVYWYQQGPGQDPQFLISFYEKMQSDKGSIPDRFSAQQFSDYHSELNMSSLELGDSALYFCASSLGGGGAPNYGYTFGSGTRLTVV.

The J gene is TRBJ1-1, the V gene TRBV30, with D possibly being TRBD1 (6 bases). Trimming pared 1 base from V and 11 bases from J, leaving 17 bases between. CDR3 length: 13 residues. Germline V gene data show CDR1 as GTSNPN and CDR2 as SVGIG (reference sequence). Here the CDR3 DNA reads TGTGCCTGGAGTGACCAATTGTGGGGGCATGCTTTCTTT. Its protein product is CAWSDQLWGHAFF.

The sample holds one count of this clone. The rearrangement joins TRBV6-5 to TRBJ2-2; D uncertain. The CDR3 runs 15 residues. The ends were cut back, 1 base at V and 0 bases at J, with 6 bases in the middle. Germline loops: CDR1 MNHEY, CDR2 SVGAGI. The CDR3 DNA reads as TGTGCCAGCAGTTACTTTGGCGCGAACACCGGGGAGCTGTTTTTT. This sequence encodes CASSYFGANTGELFF.

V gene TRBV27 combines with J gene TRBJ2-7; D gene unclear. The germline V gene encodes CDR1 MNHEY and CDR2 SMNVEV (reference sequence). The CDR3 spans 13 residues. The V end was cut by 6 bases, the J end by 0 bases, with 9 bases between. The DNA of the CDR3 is TGTGCCAGCAGCCAGTTGGCCTCCTACGAGCAGTACTTC. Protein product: CASSQLASYEQYF.